A selection of T cell receptor beta chains follows, all from one sample in a study of radiation and T cells in renal cell carcinoma. Clones were read by immunoSEQ multiplex PCR, and TCRdb kept only the in-frame ones, dropping some. The sample contains under 200,000 clones, about 85% of which appear only once. This specimen consisted of blood, obtained from a patient whose treatment included radiotherapy and nephrectomy. Receptor source: a woman in her forties or fifties with renal cell carcinoma. CDR3s include the opening cysteine and the closing phenylalanine or tryptophan. The D gene is left open where the match is weak. Rows give clone size only sometimes, using once, few, many, or a class for an expanded clone.

V: TRBV19; D: TRBD1; size: NA; J: TRBJ1-6; CDR3: CASSSGLRGRLNSPLHF; DNA: TGTGCCAGTAGTTCAGGTCTCAGGGGGCGACTTAATTCACCCCTCCACTTT
V: TRBV25-1; D: NA; size: NA; J: TRBJ1-2; CDR3: CASYGVGGYTF; DNA: TGTGCCAGCTACGGAGTCGGGGGCTACACCTTC
V: TRBV10-3; D: TRBD2; size: NA; J: TRBJ2-1; CDR3: CAISPRLSGGAYEQFF; DNA: TGTGCCATCAGCCCGCGACTAAGCGGGGGGGCCTATGAGCAGTTCTTC
V: TRBV9; D: NA; size: NA; J: TRBJ2-2; CDR3: CASSVGVGRRVTGELFF; DNA: TGTGCCAGCAGCGTAGGGGTTGGAAGGCGAGTCACCGGGGAGCTGTTTTTT
V: TRBV7-3; D: NA; size: NA; J: TRBJ1-6; CDR3: CASSWDAGGGSPLHF; DNA: TGTGCCAGCAGCTGGGACGCGGGAGGCGGTTCACCCCTCCACTTT
V: TRBV6-6; D: TRBD1; size: NA; J: TRBJ2-7; CDR3: CASSCLATGGAQQYF; DNA: TGTGCCAGCAGTTGCCTGGCTACAGGGGGCGCTCAGCAGTACTTC
V: TRBV6-5; D: NA; size: NA; J: TRBJ1-1; CDR3: CASTPVLGEGTEAFF; DNA: TGTGCCAGCACCCCCGTTTTAGGGGAGGGCACTGAAGCTTTCTTT
V: TRBV4-1; D: NA; size: NA; J: TRBJ2-3; CDR3: CASSQATATDTQYF; DNA: TGCGCCAGCAGCCAAGCGACAGCGACAGATACGCAGTATTTT
V: TRBV5-1; D: NA; size: NA; J: TRBJ1-2; CDR3: CASSFSSSRQTNYGYTF; DNA: TGCGCCAGCAGCTTCTCTAGTAGCAGACAGACTAACTATGGCTACACCTTC
V: TRBV2; D: NA; size: NA; J: TRBJ1-2; CDR3: CASSEALTVSYTF; DNA: TGTGCCAGCAGTGAAGCGCTAACTGTGTCCTACACCTTC
V: TRBV7-9; D: NA; size: NA; J: TRBJ2-2; CDR3: CASSILNQGDTGELFF; DNA: TGTGCCAGCAGCATACTAAACCAGGGAGACACCGGGGAGCTGTTTTTT
V: TRBV19; D: NA; size: NA; J: TRBJ1-5; CDR3: CASSIWVSNQPQHF; DNA: TGTGCCAGTAGTATTTGGGTAAGCAATCAGCCCCAGCATTTT
V: TRBV7-9; D: TRBD1; size: NA; J: TRBJ1-2; CDR3: CASSIQGGYYGYTF; DNA: TGTGCCAGCAGTATACAGGGGGGATACTATGGCTACACCTTC
V: TRBV5-5; D: TRBD1; size: NA; J: TRBJ1-2; CDR3: CASSGGQGDGYTF; DNA: TGTGCCAGCAGCGGGGGACAGGGAGATGGCTACACCTTC
V: TRBV10-3; D: NA; size: NA; J: TRBJ1-2; CDR3: CAIWTPLRDPDGYTF; DNA: TGTGCCATCTGGACACCACTTCGTGACCCAGATGGCTACACCTTC
V: TRBV18; D: TRBD2; size: NA; J: TRBJ2-7; CDR3: CASSLGLAGLYEQYF; DNA: TGTGCCAGCTCACTTGGACTAGCGGGGCTATACGAGCAGTACTTC
V: TRBV11-2; D: NA; size: NA; J: TRBJ1-5; CDR3: CASSLDPSNQPQHF; DNA: TGTGCCAGCAGCTTAGATCCAAGCAATCAGCCCCAGCATTTT
V: TRBV4-1; D: NA; size: NA; J: TRBJ2-7; CDR3: CASSQVGRDEQYF; DNA: TGCGCCAGCAGCCAAGTGGGAAGGGACGAGCAGTACTTC
V: TRBV18; D: NA; size: NA; J: TRBJ1-2; CDR3: CASSPRTAPDYGYTF; DNA: TGTGCCAGCTCACCCCGGACAGCGCCGGACTATGGCTACACCTTC
V: TRBV5-1; D: TRBD2; size: NA; J: TRBJ2-5; CDR3: CASSFGTSEATQYF; DNA: TGCGCCAGCAGCTTTGGGACTAGCGAGGCGACCCAGTACTTC
V: TRBV6-1; D: NA; size: NA; J: TRBJ1-2; CDR3: CAGSRDTLYGYTF; DNA: TGTGCCGGATCCCGGGACACTCTCTATGGCTACACCTTC
V: TRBV6-5; D: NA; size: NA; J: TRBJ2-3; CDR3: CASRYHGVTDTQYF; DNA: TGTGCCAGCAGATACCACGGGGTCACAGATACGCAGTATTTT
V: TRBV6-1; D: NA; size: NA; J: TRBJ1-1; CDR3: CASSRRRINTEAFF; DNA: TGTGCCAGCAGCCGAAGGAGAATTAACACTGAAGCTTTCTTT
V: TRBV6-6; D: TRBD1; size: NA; J: TRBJ1-6; CDR3: CASSGGRDRVSPLHF; DNA: TGTGCCAGCAGTGGCGGCCGGGACAGGGTCTCACCCCTCCACTTT
V: TRBV5-6; D: NA; size: NA; J: TRBJ2-5; CDR3: CASSLERDETQYF; DNA: TGTGCCAGCAGCTTGGAAAGGGACGAGACCCAGTACTTC
V: TRBV19; D: TRBD1; size: NA; J: TRBJ1-5; CDR3: CASRGQGNYQPQHF; DNA: TGTGCCAGCCGGGGACAGGGGAACTATCAGCCCCAGCATTTT
V: TRBV19; D: NA; size: NA; J: TRBJ1-5; CDR3: CASGDTPGVQHF; DNA: TGTGCCAGTGGGGACACCCCGGGAGTCCAGCATTTT
V: TRBV9; D: TRBD2; size: NA; J: TRBJ2-1; CDR3: CASSVDGGAYNEQFF; DNA: TGTGCCAGCAGCGTAGACGGGGGGGCCTACAATGAGCAGTTCTTC
V: TRBV19; D: TRBD2; size: NA; J: TRBJ2-2; CDR3: CASTRPGGTTNTGELFF; DNA: TGTGCCAGTACCCGACCGGGGGGTACTACGAACACCGGGGAGCTGTTTTTT
V: TRBV6-5; D: NA; size: NA; J: TRBJ1-2; CDR3: CASSYSGPGGGYTF; DNA: TGTGCCAGCAGTTACTCTGGCCCTGGAGGGGGCTACACCTTC
V: TRBV19; D: NA; size: NA; J: TRBJ2-7; CDR3: CASSIHEDGGEQYF; DNA: TGTGCCAGTAGTATACACGAGGACGGGGGCGAGCAGTACTTC
V: TRBV27; D: NA; size: NA; J: TRBJ1-5; CDR3: CASSLLYEASNQPQHF; DNA: TGTGCCAGCAGTTTATTATACGAAGCGAGCAATCAGCCCCAGCATTTT
V: TRBV7-6; D: NA; size: NA; J: TRBJ1-6; CDR3: CASSRQEGGSPLHF; DNA: TGTGCCAGCAGCCGACAGGAGGGTGGTTCACCCCTCCACTTT
V: TRBV19; D: NA; size: NA; J: TRBJ2-2; CDR3: CASSMKGLGELFF; DNA: TGTGCCAGTAGTATGAAGGGCCTCGGGGAGCTGTTTTTT
V: TRBV5-1; D: TRBD1; size: NA; J: TRBJ1-2; CDR3: CASSSGTGVFYGYTF; DNA: TGCGCCAGCAGCTCCGGGACAGGGGTTTTCTATGGCTACACCTTC
V: TRBV6-6; D: NA; size: NA; J: TRBJ2-5; CDR3: CASSYQGRTDSCYF; DNA: TGTGCCAGCAGTTACCAGGGACGGACCGACAGTTGCTACTTC
V: TRBV10-3; D: NA; size: NA; J: TRBJ2-2; CDR3: CAISDTGYGTGELFF; DNA: TGTGCCATCAGCGATACAGGGTACGGCACCGGGGAGCTGTTTTTT
V: TRBV10-3; D: TRBD1; size: NA; J: TRBJ1-2; CDR3: CAISTGPNDGYTF; DNA: TGTGCCATCTCGACAGGGCCCAACGATGGCTACACCTTC
V: TRBV14; D: NA; size: NA; J: TRBJ1-1; CDR3: CASSSSGWGTEAFF; DNA: TGTGCCAGCAGTTCTTCAGGGTGGGGGACTGAAGCTTTCTTT
V: TRBV7-6; D: TRBD2; size: NA; J: TRBJ2-2; CDR3: CASGLAGATGELFF; DNA: TGTGCCAGTGGACTAGCGGGGGCCACCGGGGAGCTGTTTTTT
V: TRBV30; D: TRBD1; size: NA; J: TRBJ1-6; CDR3: CACPRGQGDYGLHF; DNA: TGTGCCTGCCCCAGAGGGCAGGGGGATTATGGCCTCCACTTT
V: TRBV6-1; D: NA; size: NA; J: TRBJ1-2; CDR3: CASSERLAAFTVNYGYTF; DNA: TGTGCCAGCAGTGAACGTTTGGCAGCTTTTACAGTTAACTATGGCTACACCTTC
V: TRBV5-1; D: NA; size: NA; J: TRBJ2-5; CDR3: CASSLQEGLQETQYF; DNA: TGCGCCAGCAGCTTACAGGAGGGGCTCCAAGAGACCCAGTACTTC
V: TRBV2; D: NA; size: NA; J: TRBJ1-1; CDR3: CANSGQLYTEAFF; DNA: TGTGCCAACTCCGGACAGCTCTACACTGAAGCTTTCTTT
V: TRBV7-9; D: NA; size: NA; J: TRBJ1-2; CDR3: CASSLLGSYYGYTF; DNA: TGTGCCAGCAGCTTACTCGGGTCCTACTATGGCTACACCTTC
V: TRBV7-2; D: NA; size: NA; J: TRBJ1-5; CDR3: CASSLEYSNQPQHF; DNA: TGTGCCAGCAGCTTAGAATACAGCAATCAGCCCCAGCATTTT
V: TRBV2; D: TRBD1; size: few; J: TRBJ2-7; CDR3: CASWTGTVGEQYF; DNA: TGTGCCAGTTGGACAGGGACCGTGGGGGAGCAGTACTTC
V: TRBV30; D: NA; size: few; J: TRBJ1-1; CDR3: CAWSVVGLGAFF; DNA: TGTGCCTGGAGTGTGGTAGGGCTAGGAGCTTTCTTT
V: TRBV6-5; D: NA; size: NA; J: TRBJ1-6; CDR3: CASTPRSASSSPLHF; DNA: TGTGCCAGCACCCCCCGGTCAGCGAGTTCTTCACCCCTCCACTTT
V: TRBV25-1; D: NA; size: NA; J: TRBJ2-2; CDR3: CASSVRTGTVNTGELFF; DNA: TGTGCCAGCAGTGTACGAACCGGGACGGTGAACACCGGGGAGCTGTTTTTT
V: TRBV18; D: NA; size: NA; J: TRBJ2-7; CDR3: CASSPTREVLYEQYF; DNA: TGTGCCAGCTCACCAACCCGAGAGGTCCTCTACGAGCAGTACTTC